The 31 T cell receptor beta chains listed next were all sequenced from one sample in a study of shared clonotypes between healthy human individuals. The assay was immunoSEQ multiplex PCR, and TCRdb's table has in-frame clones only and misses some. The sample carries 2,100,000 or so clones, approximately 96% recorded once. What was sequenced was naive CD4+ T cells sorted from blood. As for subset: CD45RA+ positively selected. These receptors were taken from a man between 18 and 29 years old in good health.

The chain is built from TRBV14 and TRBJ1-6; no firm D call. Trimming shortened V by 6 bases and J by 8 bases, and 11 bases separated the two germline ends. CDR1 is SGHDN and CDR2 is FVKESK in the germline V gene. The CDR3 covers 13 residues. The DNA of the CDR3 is TGTGCCAGCAGGGCCGAGGCGTATTCACCCCTCCACTTT. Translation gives CASRAEAYSPLHF.

The CDR3 is CASSARTGGGGEAFF. The CDR3 region has the DNA TGTGCCAGCAGTGCGAGGACCGGCGGGGGAGGTGAAGCTTTCTTT. The chain has TRBV2 and TRBJ1-1; maybe TRBD1 (5 bases). This CDR3 has 15 residues. V dropped 4 bases and J dropped 7 bases, with 19 bases sitting between them. Germline V gives CDR1 SNHLY, CDR2 FYNNEI.

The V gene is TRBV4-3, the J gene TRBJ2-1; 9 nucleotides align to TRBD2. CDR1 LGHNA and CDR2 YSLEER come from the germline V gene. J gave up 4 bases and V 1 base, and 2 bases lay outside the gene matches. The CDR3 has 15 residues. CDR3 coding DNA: TGCGCCAGCAGCCAAGGCGGGAGGGAGTACAATGAGCAGTTCTTC. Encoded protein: CASSQGGREYNEQFF.

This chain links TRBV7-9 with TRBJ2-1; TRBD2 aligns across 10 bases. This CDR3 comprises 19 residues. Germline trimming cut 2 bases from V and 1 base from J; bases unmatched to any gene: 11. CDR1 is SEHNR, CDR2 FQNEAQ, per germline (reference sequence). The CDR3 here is CASSLRPPGLAVSYNEQFF. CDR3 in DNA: TGTGCCAGCAGCTTACGCCCCCCCGGACTAGCGGTTTCCTACAATGAGCAGTTCTTC.

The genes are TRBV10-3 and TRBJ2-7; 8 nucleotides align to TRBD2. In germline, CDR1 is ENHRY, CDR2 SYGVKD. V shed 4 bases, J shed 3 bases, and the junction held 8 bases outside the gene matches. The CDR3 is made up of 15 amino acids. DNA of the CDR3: TGTGCCATCAGTGCTACTAGCGGCCAAGACTACGAGCAGTACTTC. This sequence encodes CAISATSGQDYEQYF.

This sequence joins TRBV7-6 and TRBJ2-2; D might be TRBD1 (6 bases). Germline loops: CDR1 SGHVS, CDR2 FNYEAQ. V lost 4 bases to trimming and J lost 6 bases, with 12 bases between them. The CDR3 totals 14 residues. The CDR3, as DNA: TGTGCCAGCAGCTCCGGGACAATCGCCGGGGAGCTGTTTTTT. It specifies CASSSGTIAGELFF.

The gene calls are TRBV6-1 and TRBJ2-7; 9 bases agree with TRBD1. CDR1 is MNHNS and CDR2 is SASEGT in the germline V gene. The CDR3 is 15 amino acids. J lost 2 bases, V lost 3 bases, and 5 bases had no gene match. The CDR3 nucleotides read TGTGCCAGCAGTGAGGGACAGGGAAAGGCCTACGAGCAGTACTTC. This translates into CASSEGQGKAYEQYF.

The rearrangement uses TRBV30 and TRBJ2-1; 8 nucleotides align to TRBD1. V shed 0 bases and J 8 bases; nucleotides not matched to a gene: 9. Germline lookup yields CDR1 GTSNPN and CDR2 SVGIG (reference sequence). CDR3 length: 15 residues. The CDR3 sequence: CAWSVGTGTRDEQFF. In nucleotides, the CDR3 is TGTGCCTGGAGTGTAGGGACAGGAACTCGGGATGAGCAGTTCTTC.

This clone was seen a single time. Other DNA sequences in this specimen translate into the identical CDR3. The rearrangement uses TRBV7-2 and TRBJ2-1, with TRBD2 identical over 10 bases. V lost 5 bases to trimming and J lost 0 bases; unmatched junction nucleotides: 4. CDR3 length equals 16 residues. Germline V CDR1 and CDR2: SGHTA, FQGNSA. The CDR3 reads CASSPSSGSSYNEQFF. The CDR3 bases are TGTGCCAGCAGCCCGTCTAGCGGGAGCTCCTACAATGAGCAGTTCTTC.

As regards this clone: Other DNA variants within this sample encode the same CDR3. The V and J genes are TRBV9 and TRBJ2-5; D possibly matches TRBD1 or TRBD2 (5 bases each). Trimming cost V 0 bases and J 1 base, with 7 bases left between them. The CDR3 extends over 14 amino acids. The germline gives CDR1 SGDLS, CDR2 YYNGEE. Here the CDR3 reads CASSVGGGQETQYF. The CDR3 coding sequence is TGTGCCAGCAGCGTAGGTGGGGGCCAAGAGACCCAGTACTTC.

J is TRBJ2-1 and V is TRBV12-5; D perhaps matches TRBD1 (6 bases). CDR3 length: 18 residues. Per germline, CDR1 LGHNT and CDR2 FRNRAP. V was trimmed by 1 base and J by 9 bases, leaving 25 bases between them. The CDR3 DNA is TGTGCTAGTGGTTTGGGAAGTAAGGAACAGGGTCGTTTCGCTGAGCAGTTCTTC. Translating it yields CASGLGSKEQGRFAEQFF.

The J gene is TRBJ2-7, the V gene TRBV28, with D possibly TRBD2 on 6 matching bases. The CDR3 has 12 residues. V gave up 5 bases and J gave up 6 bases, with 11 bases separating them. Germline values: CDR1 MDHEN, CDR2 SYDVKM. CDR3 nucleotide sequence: TGTGCCAGCAGTACTGTGCGGGGCGAGCAGTACTTC. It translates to CASSTVRGEQYF.

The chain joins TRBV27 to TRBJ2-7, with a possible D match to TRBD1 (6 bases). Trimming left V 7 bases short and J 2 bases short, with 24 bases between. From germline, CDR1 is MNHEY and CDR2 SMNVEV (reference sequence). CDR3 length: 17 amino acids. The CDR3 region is CASTMALQGPNTYEQYF. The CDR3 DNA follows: TGTGCCAGCACTATGGCCCTACAGGGTCCTAACACCTACGAGCAGTACTTC.

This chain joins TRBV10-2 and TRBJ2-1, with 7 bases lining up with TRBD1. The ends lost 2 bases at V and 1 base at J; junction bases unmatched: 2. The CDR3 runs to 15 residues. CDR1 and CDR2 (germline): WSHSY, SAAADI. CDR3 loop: CASSENRGSYNEQFF. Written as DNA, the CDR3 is TGCGCCAGCAGTGAGAACAGGGGATCCTACAATGAGCAGTTCTTC.

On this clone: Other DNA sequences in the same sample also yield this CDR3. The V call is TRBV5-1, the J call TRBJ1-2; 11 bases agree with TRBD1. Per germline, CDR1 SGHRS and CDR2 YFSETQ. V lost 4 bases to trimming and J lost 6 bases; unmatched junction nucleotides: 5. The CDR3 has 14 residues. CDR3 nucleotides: TGCGCCAGCAGCCCGGGACAGGGGGTTGATGGCTACACCTTC. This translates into CASSPGQGVDGYTF.

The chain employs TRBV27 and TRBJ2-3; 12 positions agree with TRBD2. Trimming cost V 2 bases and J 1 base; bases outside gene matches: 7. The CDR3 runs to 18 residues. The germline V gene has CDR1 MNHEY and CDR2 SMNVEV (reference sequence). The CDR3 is CASSLGASGRGGTDTQYF. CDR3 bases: TGTGCCAGCAGTTTAGGGGCTAGCGGGAGGGGAGGCACAGATACGCAGTATTTT.

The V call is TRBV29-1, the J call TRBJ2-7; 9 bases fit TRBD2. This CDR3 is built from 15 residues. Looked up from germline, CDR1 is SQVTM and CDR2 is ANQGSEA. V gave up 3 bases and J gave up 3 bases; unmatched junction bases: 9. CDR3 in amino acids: CSVEGGGAANYEQYF. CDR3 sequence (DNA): TGCAGCGTTGAGGGCGGGGGGGCGGCAAACTACGAGCAGTACTTC.

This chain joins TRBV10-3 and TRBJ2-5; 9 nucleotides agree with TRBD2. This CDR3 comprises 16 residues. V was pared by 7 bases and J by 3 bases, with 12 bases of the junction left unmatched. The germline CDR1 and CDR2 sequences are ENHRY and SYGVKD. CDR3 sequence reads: CAINAGGGKEKETQYF. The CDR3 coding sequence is TGTGCCATCAATGCGGGAGGGGGTAAGGAGAAAGAGACCCAGTACTTC.

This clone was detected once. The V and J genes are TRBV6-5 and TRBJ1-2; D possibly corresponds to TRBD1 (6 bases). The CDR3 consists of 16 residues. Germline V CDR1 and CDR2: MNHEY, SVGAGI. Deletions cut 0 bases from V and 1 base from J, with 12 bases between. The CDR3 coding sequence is TGTGCCAGCAGTTACTCGGACAGAGGGATTAACTATGGCTACACCTTC. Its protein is CASSYSDRGINYGYTF.

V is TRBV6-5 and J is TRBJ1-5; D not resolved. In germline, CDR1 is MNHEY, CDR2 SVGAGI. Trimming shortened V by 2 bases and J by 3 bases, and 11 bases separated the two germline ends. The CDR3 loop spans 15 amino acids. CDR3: CASSYDGINNQPQHF. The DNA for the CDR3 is TGTGCCAGCAGTTACGACGGGATTAACAATCAGCCCCAGCATTTT.

DNA for the CDR3: TGTGCCAGCATCCAGGGTATGAACACTGAAGCTTTCTTT. Translation gives CASIQGMNTEAFF. The V gene is TRBV6-1, the J gene TRBJ1-1; D possibly corresponds to TRBD1 (5 bases). The length of the CDR3 is 13 residues. V lost 7 bases and J 0 bases, leaving 9 bases between the germline ends. Germline lookup yields CDR1 MNHNS and CDR2 SASEGT.

CDR3 DNA sequence: TGCAGCGTTGAATCCCCGGGCGTTCGGAATTCACCCCTCCACTTT. Amino acids: CSVESPGVRNSPLHF. The chain couples TRBV29-1 to TRBJ1-6; D is uncertain. V was clipped by 2 bases and J by 7 bases, with 15 bases between them. CDR3 length: 15 residues. CDR1 is SQVTM, CDR2 ANQGSEA, per germline.

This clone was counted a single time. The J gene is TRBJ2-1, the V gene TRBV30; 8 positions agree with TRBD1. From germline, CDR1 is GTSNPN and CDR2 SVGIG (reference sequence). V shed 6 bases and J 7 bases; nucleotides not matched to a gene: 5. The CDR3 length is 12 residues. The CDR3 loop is CACTGGVNEQFF. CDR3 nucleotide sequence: TGTGCCTGTACAGGGGGTGTAAATGAGCAGTTCTTC.

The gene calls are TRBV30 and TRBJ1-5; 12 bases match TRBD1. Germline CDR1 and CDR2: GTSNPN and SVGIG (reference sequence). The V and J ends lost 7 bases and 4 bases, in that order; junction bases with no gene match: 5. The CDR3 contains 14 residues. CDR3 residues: CALGQGARNQPQHF. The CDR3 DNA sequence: TGTGCCTTGGGACAGGGGGCGCGGAATCAGCCCCAGCATTTT.

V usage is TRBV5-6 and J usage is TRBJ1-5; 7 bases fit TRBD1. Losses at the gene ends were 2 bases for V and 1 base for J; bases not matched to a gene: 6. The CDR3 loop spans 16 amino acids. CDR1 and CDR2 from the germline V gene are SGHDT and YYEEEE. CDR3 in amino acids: CASSFEGARSNQPQHF. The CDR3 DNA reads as TGTGCCAGCAGCTTTGAGGGGGCGAGGAGCAATCAGCCCCAGCATTTT.

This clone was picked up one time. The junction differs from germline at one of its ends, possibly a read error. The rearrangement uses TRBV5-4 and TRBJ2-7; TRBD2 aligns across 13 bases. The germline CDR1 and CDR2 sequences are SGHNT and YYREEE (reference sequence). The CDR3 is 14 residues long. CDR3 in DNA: TGTGCCAGCAGCTCGGGACTAGCGGGAACCCGGCAGCACTTC. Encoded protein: CASSSGLAGTRQHF.

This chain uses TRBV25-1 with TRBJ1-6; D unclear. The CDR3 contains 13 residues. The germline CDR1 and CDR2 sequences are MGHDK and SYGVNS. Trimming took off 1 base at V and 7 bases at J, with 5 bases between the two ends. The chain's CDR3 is CASSELANSPLHF. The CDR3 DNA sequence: TGTGCCAGCAGTGAATTGGCGAATTCACCCCTCCACTTT.

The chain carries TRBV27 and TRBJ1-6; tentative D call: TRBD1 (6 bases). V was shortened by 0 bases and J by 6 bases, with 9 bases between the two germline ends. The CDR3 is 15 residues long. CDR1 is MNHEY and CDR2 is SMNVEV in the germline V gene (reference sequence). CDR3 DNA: TGTGCCAGCAGTTTATCGGGACAAAGTAATTCACCCCTCCACTTT. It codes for CASSLSGQSNSPLHF.

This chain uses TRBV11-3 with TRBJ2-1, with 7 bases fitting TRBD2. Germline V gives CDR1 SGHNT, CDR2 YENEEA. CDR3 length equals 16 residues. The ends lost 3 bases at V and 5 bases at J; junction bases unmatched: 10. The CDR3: CASSFRSLAANNEQFF. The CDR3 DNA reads TGTGCCAGCAGCTTCCGGTCCCTAGCGGCAAACAATGAGCAGTTCTTC.

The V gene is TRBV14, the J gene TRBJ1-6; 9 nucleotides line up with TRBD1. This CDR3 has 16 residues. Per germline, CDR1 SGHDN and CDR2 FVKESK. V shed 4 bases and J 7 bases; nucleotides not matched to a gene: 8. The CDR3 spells CASSPLDRGFNSPLHF. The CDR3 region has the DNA TGTGCCAGCAGCCCCTTGGACAGGGGATTCAATTCACCCCTCCACTTT.

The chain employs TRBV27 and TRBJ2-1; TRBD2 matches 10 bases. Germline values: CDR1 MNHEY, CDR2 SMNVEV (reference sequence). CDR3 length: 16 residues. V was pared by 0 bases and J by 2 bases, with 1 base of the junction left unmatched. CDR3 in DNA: TGTGCCAGCAGTTTATCTAGCGGGGGGCCCTACAATGAGCAGTTCTTC. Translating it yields CASSLSSGGPYNEQFF.